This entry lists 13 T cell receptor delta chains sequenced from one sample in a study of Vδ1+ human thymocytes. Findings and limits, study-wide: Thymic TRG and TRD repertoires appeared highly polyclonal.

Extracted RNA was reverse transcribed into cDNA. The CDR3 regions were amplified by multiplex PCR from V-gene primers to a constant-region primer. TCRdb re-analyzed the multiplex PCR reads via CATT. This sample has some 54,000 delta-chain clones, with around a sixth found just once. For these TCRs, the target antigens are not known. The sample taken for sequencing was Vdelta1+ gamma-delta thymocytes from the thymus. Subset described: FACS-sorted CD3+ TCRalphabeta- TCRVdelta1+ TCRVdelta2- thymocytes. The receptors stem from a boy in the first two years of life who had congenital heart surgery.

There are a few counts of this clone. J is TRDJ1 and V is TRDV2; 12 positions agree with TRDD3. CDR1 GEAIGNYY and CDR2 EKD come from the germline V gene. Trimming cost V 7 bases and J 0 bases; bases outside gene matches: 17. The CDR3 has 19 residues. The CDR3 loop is CAWWGLWGIREGYTDKLIF. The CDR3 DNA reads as TGTGCCTGGTGGGGGCTCTGGGGGATACGAGAAGGGTACACCGATAAACTCATCTTT.

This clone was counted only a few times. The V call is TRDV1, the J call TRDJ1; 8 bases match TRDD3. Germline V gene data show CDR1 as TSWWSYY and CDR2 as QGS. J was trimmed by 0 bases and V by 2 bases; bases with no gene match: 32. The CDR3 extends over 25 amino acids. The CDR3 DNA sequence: TGTGCTCTTGGGGAATTCGGCGTGCTGTTCGGTAGTCTCTTCCTGGGGGACACCTACACCGATAAACTCATCTTT. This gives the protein CALGEFGVLFGSLFLGDTYTDKLIF.

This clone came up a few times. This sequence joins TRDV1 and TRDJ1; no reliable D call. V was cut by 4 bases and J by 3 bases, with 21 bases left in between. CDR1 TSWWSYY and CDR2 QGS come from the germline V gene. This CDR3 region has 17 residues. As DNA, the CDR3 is TGTGCTCTTGGGGGTCCTCCTTATGAGGGTATCCCCGATAAACTCATCTTT. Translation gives CALGGPPYEGIPDKLIF.

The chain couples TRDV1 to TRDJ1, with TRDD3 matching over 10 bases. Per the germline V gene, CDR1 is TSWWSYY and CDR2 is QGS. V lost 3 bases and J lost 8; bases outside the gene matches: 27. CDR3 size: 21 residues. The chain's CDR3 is CALGDPTFVVFRTGGFDKLIF. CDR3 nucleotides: TGTGCTCTTGGGGATCCGACCTTCGTCGTCTTTCGTACTGGGGGATTCGACAAACTCATCTTT.

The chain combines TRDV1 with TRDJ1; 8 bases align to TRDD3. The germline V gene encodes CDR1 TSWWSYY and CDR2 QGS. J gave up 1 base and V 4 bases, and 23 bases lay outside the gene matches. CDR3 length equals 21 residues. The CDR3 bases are TGTGCTCTTGGGGTCCCCTTTCCTCTTCCAATCATTACTGGGGGCACCGATAAACTCATCTTT. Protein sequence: CALGVPFPLPIITGGTDKLIF.

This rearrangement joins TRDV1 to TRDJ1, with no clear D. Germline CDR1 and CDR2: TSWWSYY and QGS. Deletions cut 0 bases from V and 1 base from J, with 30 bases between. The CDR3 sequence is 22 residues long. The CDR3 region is CALGELVWRESVVRAGTDKLIF. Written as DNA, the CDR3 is TGTGCTCTTGGGGAACTTGTTTGGAGAGAGTCGGTAGTACGGGCGGGCACCGATAAACTCATCTTT.

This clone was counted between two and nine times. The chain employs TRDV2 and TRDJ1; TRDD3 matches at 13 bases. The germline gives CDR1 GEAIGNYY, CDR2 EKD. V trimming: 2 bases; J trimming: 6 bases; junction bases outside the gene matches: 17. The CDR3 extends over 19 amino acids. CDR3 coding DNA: TGTGCCTGTGACATTTGTACTGGGGGATACGCCGGTCTTATGAATAAACTCATCTTT. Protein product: CACDICTGGYAGLMNKLIF.

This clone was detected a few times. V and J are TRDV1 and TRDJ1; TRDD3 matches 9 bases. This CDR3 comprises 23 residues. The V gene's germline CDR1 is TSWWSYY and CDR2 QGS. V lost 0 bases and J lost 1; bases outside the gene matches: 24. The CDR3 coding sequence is TGTGCTCTTGGGGAACTGGCCTTTCCTATGGCGTGTGTGGGGGATATGGGCACCGATAAACTCATCTTT. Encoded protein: CALGELAFPMACVGDMGTDKLIF.

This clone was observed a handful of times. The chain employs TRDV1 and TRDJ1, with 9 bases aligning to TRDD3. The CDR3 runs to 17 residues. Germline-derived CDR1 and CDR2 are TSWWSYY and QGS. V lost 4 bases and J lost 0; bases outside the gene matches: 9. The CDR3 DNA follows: TGTGCTCTTGGGGGAAGCTCGTACTGGGGGAACACCGATAAACTCATCTTT. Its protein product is CALGGSSYWGNTDKLIF.

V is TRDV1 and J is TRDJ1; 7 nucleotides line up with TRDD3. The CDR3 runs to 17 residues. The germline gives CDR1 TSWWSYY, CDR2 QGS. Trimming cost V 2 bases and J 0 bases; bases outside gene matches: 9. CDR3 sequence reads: CALGELSPGGYTDKLIF. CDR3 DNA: TGTGCTCTTGGGGAATTATCCCCTGGGGGTTACACCGATAAACTCATCTTT.

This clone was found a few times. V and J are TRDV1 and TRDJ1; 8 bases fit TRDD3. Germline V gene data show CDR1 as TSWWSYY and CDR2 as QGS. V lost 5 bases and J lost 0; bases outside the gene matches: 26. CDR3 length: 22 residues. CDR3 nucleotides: TGTGCTCTTGGGAACTCACGCGCCTTCCGGGGTCAACTGGGGGCCTACACCGATAAACTCATCTTT. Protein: CALGNSRAFRGQLGAYTDKLIF.

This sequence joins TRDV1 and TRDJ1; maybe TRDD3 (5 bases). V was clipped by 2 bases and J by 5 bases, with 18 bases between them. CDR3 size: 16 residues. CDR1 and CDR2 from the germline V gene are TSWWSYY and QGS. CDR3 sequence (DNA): TGTGCTCTTGGGGAAGGTCGGGATCACCCATGTGATAAACTCATCTTT. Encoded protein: CALGEGRDHPCDKLIF.

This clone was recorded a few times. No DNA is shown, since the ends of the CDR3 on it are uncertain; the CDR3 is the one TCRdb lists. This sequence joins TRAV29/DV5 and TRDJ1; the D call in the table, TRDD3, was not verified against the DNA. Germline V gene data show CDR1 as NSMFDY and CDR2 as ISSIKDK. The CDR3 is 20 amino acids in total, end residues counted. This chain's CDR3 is CSVLLCSKRVTGDTNDKLIF.